Listed below are T cell receptor beta chains from one sample, sequenced in a study of T cells after yellow fever vaccination. TCRdb analysed the 5' RACE reads with MiXCR anew, one entry per CDR3 protein. The profile covers hundreds of thousands of distinct CDR3 sequences, with about a sixth appearing a single time and 17% taken by the ten largest. Here the sequenced sample was PBMCs, taken 5 to 6 days after the first yellow fever vaccination. The receptors derive from a man between 18 and 29 years old who received the YFV17D yellow fever vaccine. The CDR3 runs from the conserved cysteine through the conserved F or W. Fields, in order: clone size, V gene, J gene, D gene, CDR3 DNA, CDR3 protein. A D gene is named only where the DNA matches it firmly. Size tells how often a clone was seen (once, few, many) or the class of an expanded clone, and some rows leave it out.

few	TRBV9	TRBJ1-3	TRBD1	TGTGCCAGCAACTTGGGAGGGGGCACTGGAAACACCATATATTTT	CASNLGGGTGNTIYF
.	TRBV6-2/TRBV6-3	TRBJ2-6	.	TGTGCCAGCTCGGATTCGATGTCGGGGGCCAACGTCCTGACTTTC	CASSDSMSGANVLTF
.	TRBV7-2	TRBJ2-2	TRBD1	TGTGCCAGCAGCGTGGGACAGGGGCACGGGGAGCTGTTTTTT	CASSVGQGHGELFF
few	TRBV20-1	TRBJ2-7	TRBD1	TGCAGTGCTGCCCGGGACAGGGGTGCGTACGAGCAGTACTTC	CSAARDRGAYEQYF
.	TRBV4-3	TRBJ1-6	.	TGCGCCAGCAGCCAAGAACGGCCCAATTCACCCCTCCACTTT	CASSQERPNSPLHF
few	TRBV7-2	TRBJ2-7	.	TGTGCCAGCAGCTCTTCAGGGGCCGCAGCCTACGAGCAGTACTTC	CASSSSGAAAYEQYF
few	TRBV29-1	TRBJ2-2	.	TGCAGCGTTGAAGACGGGCGGGACACCAACACCGGGGAGCTGTTTTTT	CSVEDGRDTNTGELFF
once	TRBV4-3	TRBJ2-5	.	TGCACCAGCAGCCAAGTCGGGCAACAAGAGACCCAGTACTTC	CTSSQVGQQETQYF
.	TRBV4-1	TRBJ1-6	.	TGCGCCAGCAGCCAAGGACCGTTAGGTTCACCCCTCCACTTT	CASSQGPLGSPLHF
few	TRBV5-5	TRBJ2-7	TRBD2	TGTGCCAGCAGCTTTCGGCGAACTAGCGGGGTCTACGAGCAGTACTTC	CASSFRRTSGVYEQYF
.	TRBV12-3/TRBV12-4	TRBJ1-3	TRBD1	TGTGCCAGCAGTCGGTATCGACAGGGACCTGGAAACACCATATATTTT	CASSRYRQGPGNTIYF
.	TRBV29-1	TRBJ2-1	TRBD1	TGCAGCATCGGACAGGTCTCCTACAATGAGCAGTTCTTC	CSIGQVSYNEQFF
once	TRBV6-1	TRBJ2-2	.	TGTGCCAGCAGTAGCCAGCCGTCGACCGGGGAGCTGTTTTTT	CASSSQPSTGELFF
.	TRBV2	TRBJ1-5	.	TGTGCCAGCAGTGACGTGAGCTATCAGCCCCAGCATTTT	CASSDVSYQPQHF
many	TRBV11-2	TRBJ2-3	.	TGTGCCAGCAGCTTACGGCTAAGCACAGATACGCAGTATTTT	CASSLRLSTDTQYF
.	TRBV20-1	TRBJ2-7	.	TGCAGTGCTTCACGGGGTTACGGCTACGAGCAGTACTTC	CSASRGYGYEQYF
.	TRBV9	TRBJ1-1	.	TGTGCCAGCAGCGTGTTTCCGAACACTGAAGCTTTCTTT	CASSVFPNTEAFF
few	TRBV5-1	TRBJ2-1	TRBD1	TGCGCCAGCTACAGGGGGCCTATAGGAAATGAGCAGTTCTTC	CASYRGPIGNEQFF
.	TRBV4-1	TRBJ2-6	.	TGCGCCAGCAGCCAAGTTCACGGAGCTGGGGCCAACGTCCTGACTTTC	CASSQVHGAGANVLTF
.	TRBV24-1	TRBJ2-2	.	TGTGCCACCAGTGATCGGACCGAGGAGCTGTTTTTT	CATSDRTEELFF
few	TRBV10-2	TRBJ2-6	.	TGCGCCAGCAGGGGAGGCGGTGGGGCCAACGTCCTGACTTTC	CASRGGGGANVLTF
.	TRBV6-1	TRBJ1-1	.	TGTGCCAGCAGTGATTCTAAGAAGATGAACACTGAAGCTTTCTTT	CASSDSKKMNTEAFF
few	TRBV20-1	TRBJ2-3	.	TGCAGTGCTAGAGATCAGGCAGGGTTGGAAGTGGATACGCAGTATTTT	CSARDQAGLEVDTQYF
few	TRBV6-4	TRBJ2-2	.	TGTGCCACCAAAGGAGACTGGGACACCGGGGAGCTGTTTTTT	CATKGDWDTGELFF
.	TRBV4-3	TRBJ2-7	.	TGCGCCAGCAGCCAAGGCCGGGACACTTCCTACGAGCAGTACTTC	CASSQGRDTSYEQYF
once	TRBV7-9	TRBJ2-1	.	TGTGCCAGCCCTTCCGACTACAATGAGCAGTTCTTC	CASPSDYNEQFF
.	TRBV20-1	TRBJ1-1	.	TGCAGTGCCCCGGGACCGAACACTGAAGCTCTCTTT	CSAPGPNTEALF
.	TRBV7-2	TRBJ2-2	TRBD2	TGTGCCACCAGACGGGGGGGCGAGGACACCGGGGAGCTGTTTTTT	CATRRGGEDTGELFF
few	TRBV4-2	TRBJ1-2	.	TGTGCCAGCAGCCACGGGGCAGGGCGAGAAGGCTACACCTTC	CASSHGAGREGYTF
few	TRBV6-1	TRBJ1-1	TRBD1	TGTGCCAGCAGTGCCGACAGGGGTGACACTGAAGCTTTCTTT	CASSADRGDTEAFF
few	TRBV4-2	TRBJ2-5	TRBD2	TGTGCCAGCAGCCAAGGAGTAGGGGGACTAGCGGACCCCCAAGAGACCCAGTACTTC	CASSQGVGGLADPQETQYF
few	TRBV20-1	TRBJ1-5	.	TGCAGTGCTAGGTTGGGGGGCAATCAGCCCCAGCATTTT	CSARLGGNQPQHF
.	TRBV15	TRBJ2-5	.	TGTGCCACCAGCGGGACCGGGGGTGGCGGAGCAATCTTATACCAAGAGACCCAGTACTTC	CATSGTGGGGAILYQETQYF
.	TRBV19	TRBJ1-5	.	TGTGCCAGCAACGGCCAGGGCTATAGCAATCAGCCCCAGCATTTT	CASNGQGYSNQPQHF
many	TRBV7-9	TRBJ1-3	.	TGTGCCAGCAGCTTCGAAAACACCATATATTTT	CASSFENTIYF
many	TRBV18	TRBJ2-3	.	TGTGCCAGCTCACCTCTACTAGATACGCAGTATTTT	CASSPLLDTQYF
.	TRBV5-4	TRBJ2-3	.	TGTGCCAGCAGCTTGTCACCAATCACAGATACGCAGTATTTT	CASSLSPITDTQYF
.	TRBV20-1	TRBJ2-3	TRBD2	TGCAGTGCTAGACCCAGCGGGGGGGCCACAGATACGCAGTATTTT	CSARPSGGATDTQYF
few	TRBV19	TRBJ2-7	.	TGTGCCAGTAGTATTGTCCGAGGGGGATCCTTCGAGCAGTACTTC	CASSIVRGGSFEQYF
few	TRBV4-1	TRBJ1-2	.	TGCGCCAGCAGCCAAGGGGCGAGTGATGGCTACACCTTC	CASSQGASDGYTF
.	TRBV7-2	TRBJ2-7	.	TGTGCCAGCAGCTACCTCCGGACCTACGAGCAGTACTTC	CASSYLRTYEQYF
few	TRBV20-1	TRBJ1-2	TRBD1	TGCAGTGCTGAGGGACAGACGGCCTATGGCTACACCTTC	CSAEGQTAYGYTF
.	TRBV6-2/TRBV6-3	TRBJ2-1	TRBD2	TGTGCCAGCAGTTACTCGATGGCGGGGGGGCACAATGAGCAGTTCTTC	CASSYSMAGGHNEQFF
few	TRBV5-4	TRBJ2-3	.	TGTGCCAGCAGCAAGTCGGGAGCTAGCACAGATACGCAGTATTTT	CASSKSGASTDTQYF
many	TRBV5-1	TRBJ2-1	TRBD2	TGCGCCAGCAGCTGGACTAGCGGGGGCTCCTACAATGAGCAGTTCTTC	CASSWTSGGSYNEQFF
.	TRBV5-1	TRBJ2-6	.	TGCGCCAGCAGCAAGGGACTGGGGGGAGACTCTGGGGCCAACGTCCTGACTTTC	CASSKGLGGDSGANVLTF
.	TRBV3-1	TRBJ2-1	.	TGTGCCAGCAGCCAAGAGGGAGCGGCTAGCTCCTACAATGAGCAGTTCTTC	CASSQEGAASSYNEQFF
.	TRBV5-1	TRBJ1-2	.	TGCGCCAGCAGCTTGTCGAACAGACGTCTCGATGGCTACACCTTC	CASSLSNRRLDGYTF
.	TRBV4-3	TRBJ1-2	.	TGCGCCAGCAGCCAAGATTGGAGCAGAGGGCCTTATGGCTACACCTTC	CASSQDWSRGPYGYTF
.	TRBV6-2/TRBV6-3	TRBJ1-1	TRBD1	TGTGCCAGCAGTTGGCTTACAGGGGAGGATGAAGCTTTCTTT	CASSWLTGEDEAFF
once	TRBV29-1	TRBJ1-5	.	TGCAGCGTTGAAGCCGGCTGGGATCAGCCCCAGCATTTT	CSVEAGWDQPQHF
few	TRBV7-9	TRBJ2-1	.	TGTGCCAGCAGCAAAAGTGTGTATGAGCAGTTCTTC	CASSKSVYEQFF
.	TRBV6-5	TRBJ2-3	TRBD2	TGTGCCAGCAGTCGGGGGGGATGGCCAGATACGCAGTATTTT	CASSRGGWPDTQYF
.	TRBV4-1	TRBJ2-1	.	TGCGCCAGCAGCCGCCTAGGGGAATCATATGAGCAGTTCTTC	CASSRLGESYEQFF